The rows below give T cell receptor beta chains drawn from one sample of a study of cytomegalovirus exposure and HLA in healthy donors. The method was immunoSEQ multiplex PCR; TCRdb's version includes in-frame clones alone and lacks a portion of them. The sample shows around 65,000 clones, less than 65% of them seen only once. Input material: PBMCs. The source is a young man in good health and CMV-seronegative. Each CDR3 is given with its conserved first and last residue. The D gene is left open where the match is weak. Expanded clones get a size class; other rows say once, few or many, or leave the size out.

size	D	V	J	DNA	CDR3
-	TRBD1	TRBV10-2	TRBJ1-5	TGCGCCAGCACCCAAGACAGGGGAGGTAATCAGCCCCAGCATTTT	CASTQDRGGNQPQHF
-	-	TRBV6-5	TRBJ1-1	TGTGCCAGCAGTCCCAACAGGGAGATCACTGAAGCTTTCTTT	CASSPNREITEAFF
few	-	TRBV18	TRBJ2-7	TGTGCCAGCTCACCACCAAACAGAGACTACGAGCAGTACTTC	CASSPPNRDYEQYF
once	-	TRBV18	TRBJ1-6	TGTGCCAGCTCCGATGCGGCAAATTCACCCCTCCACTTT	CASSDAANSPLHF
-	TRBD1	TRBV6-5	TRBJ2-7	TGTGCCAGCAGTCCGGACAGGGGGCGATACGAGCAGTACTTC	CASSPDRGRYEQYF
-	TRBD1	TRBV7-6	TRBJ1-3	TGTGCCAGCAGCTTAAGGGACAGGGGATTCGGAAACACCATATATTTT	CASSLRDRGFGNTIYF
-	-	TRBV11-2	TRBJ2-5	TGTGCCAGCAGCTTACGGGAGTCCCCCGGACCCCAGTACTTC	CASSLRESPGPQYF
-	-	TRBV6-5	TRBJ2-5	TGTGCCAGCACAAAAGTAGGGGTAAAGACCCAGTACTTC	CASTKVGVKTQYF
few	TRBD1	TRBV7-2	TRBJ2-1	TGTGCCAGCAGCACCAGACAGGGGGCAACCTTCTACAATGAGCAGTTCTTC	CASSTRQGATFYNEQFF
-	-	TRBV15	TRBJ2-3	TGTGCCACCAGCAGAGTGGGGGCAGCAGATACGCAGTATTTT	CATSRVGAADTQYF
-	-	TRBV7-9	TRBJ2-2	TGTGCCAGCAGCTCGGGACAGAACACCGGGGAGCTGTTTTTT	CASSSGQNTGELFF
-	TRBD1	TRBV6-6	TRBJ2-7	TGTGCCAGCAGACAGTCGGGACAGACCTCCTACGAGCAGTACTTC	CASRQSGQTSYEQYF
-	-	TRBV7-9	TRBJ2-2	TGTGCCAGCAGCGGCAGTCGTCTTGGCACCGGGGAGCTGTTTTTT	CASSGSRLGTGELFF
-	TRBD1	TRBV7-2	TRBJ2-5	TGTGCCAGCAGCGACCGGGACAGGCAAGAGACCCAGTACTTC	CASSDRDRQETQYF
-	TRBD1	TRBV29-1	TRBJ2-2	TGCAGCGCCGAGACAGGGGGCCCCGGGGAGCTGTTTTTT	CSAETGGPGELFF
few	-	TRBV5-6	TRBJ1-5	TGTGCCAGCAGACCACAGGGTGGCAATCAGCCCCAGCATTTT	CASRPQGGNQPQHF
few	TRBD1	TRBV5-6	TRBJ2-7	TGTGCCAGCAGCTTGTTTACGGGACAGGGGGCCTACGAGCAGTACTTC	CASSLFTGQGAYEQYF
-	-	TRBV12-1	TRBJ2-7	TGTGCCAGCAGCCCCGGACTGGAGGCCTACGAGCAGTACTTC	CASSPGLEAYEQYF
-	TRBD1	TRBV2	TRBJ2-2	TGTGCCAGCAGTGACGGACAGGGTTTCGGCACCGGGGAGCTGTTTTTT	CASSDGQGFGTGELFF
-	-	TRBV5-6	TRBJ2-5	TGTGCCAGCAGCTTCTCCCAAGAGACCCAGTACTTC	CASSFSQETQYF
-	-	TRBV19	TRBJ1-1	TGTGCCAGTAGTATCCCACTCAACACTGAAGCTTTCTTT	CASSIPLNTEAFF
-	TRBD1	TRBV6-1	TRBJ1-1	TGTGCCAGCATAAGGACAGGTCTGAACACTGAAGCTTTCTTT	CASIRTGLNTEAFF
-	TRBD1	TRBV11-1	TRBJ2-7	TGTGCCAGCAGCTCCTCGGACAGGGGCTCCTACGAGCAGTACTTC	CASSSSDRGSYEQYF
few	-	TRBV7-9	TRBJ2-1	TGTGCCAGCAGCTTAGTTGGCGGGGGCACGAATGAGCAGTTCTTC	CASSLVGGGTNEQFF
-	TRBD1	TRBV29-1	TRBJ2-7	TGCAGCGTTGTGGGACAGGGGGCTTACGAGCAGTACTTC	CSVVGQGAYEQYF
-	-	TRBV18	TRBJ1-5	TGTGCCAGCTCACTACAGGGTGGGAGCAATCAGCCCCAGCATTTT	CASSLQGGSNQPQHF
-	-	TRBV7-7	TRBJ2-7	TGTGCCAGCAGCTTAAATACAGGAACCTACGAGCAGTACTTC	CASSLNTGTYEQYF
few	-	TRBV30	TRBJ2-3	TGTGCCTGGAGTGCGACAGTGGGCACGCAGTATTTT	CAWSATVGTQYF
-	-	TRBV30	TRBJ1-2	TGTGCCTGGAGTCCCCTTTTCTATGGCTACACCTTC	CAWSPLFYGYTF
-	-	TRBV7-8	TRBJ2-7	TGTGCCAGCAGCCCTCTCCGGGACACCCGCTCCTACGAGCAGTACTTC	CASSPLRDTRSYEQYF
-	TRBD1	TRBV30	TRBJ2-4	TGTGCCTGGGTCGGGGACAGGGCCGGCAAAAACATTCAGTACTTC	CAWVGDRAGKNIQYF
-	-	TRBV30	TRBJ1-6	TGTGCCTGGAGTGTAGTGCGACTCAGAAGCTCCTATAATTCACCCCTCCACTTT	CAWSVVRLRSSYNSPLHF
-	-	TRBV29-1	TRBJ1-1	TGCAGCGCAAGGGAGGCAGGCACTGAAGCTTTCTTT	CSAREAGTEAFF
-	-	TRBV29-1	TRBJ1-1	TGCAGCGTTGAGCTGGACAGATACATGAACACTGAAGCTTTCTTT	CSVELDRYMNTEAFF
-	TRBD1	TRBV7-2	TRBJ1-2	TGTGCCAGCAGCTTCATTGGACAGGCGGTTAACTATGGCTACACCTTC	CASSFIGQAVNYGYTF
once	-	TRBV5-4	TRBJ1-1	TGTGCCAGCAGTGACAGGTTTGAAGCTTTCTTT	CASSDRFEAFF
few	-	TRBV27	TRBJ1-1	TGTGCCAGCAGTCTTCTTCAGGGGAACACTGAAGCTTTCTTT	CASSLLQGNTEAFF
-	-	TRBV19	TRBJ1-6	TGTGCCAGTAGTATAGACCAGGTGACACCCCTCCACTTT	CASSIDQVTPLHF
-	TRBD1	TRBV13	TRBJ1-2	TGTGCCAGCAGCGTAGCCTGGACAGGGAATCGGAGCTATGGCTACACCTTC	CASSVAWTGNRSYGYTF
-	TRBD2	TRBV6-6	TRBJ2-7	TGTGCCAGCAGTTACTCGACTAGCGGGGCCTACGAGCAGTACTTC	CASSYSTSGAYEQYF
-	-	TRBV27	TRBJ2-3	TGTGCCTGCGGTACAGATACGCAGTATTTT	CACGTDTQYF
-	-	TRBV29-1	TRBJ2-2	TGCAGCGTTCTTTTCCTACGCTCCGGGGAGCTGTTTTTT	CSVLFLRSGELFF
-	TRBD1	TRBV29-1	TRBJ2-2	TGCAGCGTTGAGAGGGCCGACGGACAGGGGGTTGCCGGGGAGCTGTTTTTT	CSVERADGQGVAGELFF
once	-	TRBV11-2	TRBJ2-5	TGTGCCAGCAGATTAACGCTAGCAGAACAAGAGACCCAGTACTTC	CASRLTLAEQETQYF
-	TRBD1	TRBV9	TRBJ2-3	TGTGCCAGCAGCGCCGTACAGGGGTTCACAGATACGCAGTATTTT	CASSAVQGFTDTQYF
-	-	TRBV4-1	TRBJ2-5	TGCGCCAGCAGCCAGACCGTCCTCAGGCGGGGACAAGAGACCCAGTACTTC	CASSQTVLRRGQETQYF
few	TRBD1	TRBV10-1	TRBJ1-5	TGCGCCAGCACCGGGGGAGACAGGGGTCGCAATCAGCCCCAGCATTTT	CASTGGDRGRNQPQHF
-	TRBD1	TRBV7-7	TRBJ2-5	TGTGCCAGCAGCCTGGGGGCGTGGCAGGGGGCCAGTGAGACCCAGTACTTC	CASSLGAWQGASETQYF
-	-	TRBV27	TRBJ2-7	TGTGCCAGCAGTTTGAGGGATGGCTGGGAGCAGTACTTC	CASSLRDGWEQYF
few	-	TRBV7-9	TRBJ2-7	TGTGCCAGCAGATCGGGGGGCGCAGCTTACGAGCAGTACTTC	CASRSGGAAYEQYF